This TCR beta chain comes out of a study of blood T cell repertoires in COVID-19. Overall study: Researchers got acute and convalescent COVID-19 samples from the United States, Italy and Spain. From T cells, B-cell-depleted T cells, or PBMCs came the material, which was cDNA or gDNA.

Trimming removed 6 bases from V and 2 bases from J, with 16 bases in between. Germline-derived CDR1 and CDR2 are MNHEY and SVGAGI. There are 15 residues in the CDR3. All enrollees were about 18 to 89 years old and from around 25 US areas. In the authors' workflow: Amplification of reference gene primers provided the estimated nucleated cell counts. Using immunoSEQ multiplex PCR, the repertoire was profiled, and TCRdb retains in-frame clones only, with some absent. V, J and clone size are those of that table, while D and trimming were read from the DNA. The repertoire holds 210,000 or so clones, 84% seen once, with under 2% in the top ten.

The origin of this receptor is a man aged 60 to 69 who had recovered from COVID-19. Sequenced material: PBMCs or T cells enriched from blood (not recorded which). The gene calls are TRBV6-5 and TRBJ1-2; the D gene is possibly TRBD1 (5 bases). Here the CDR3 reads CASRQGFDWNYGYTF. The CDR3 coding sequence is TGTGCCAGCAGGCAGGGTTTTGATTGGAACTATGGCTACACCTTC.